A selection of T cell receptor beta chains follows, all from one sample in a study of chemoradiotherapy in HPV16-positive cancers. Here immunoSEQ multiplex PCR was the method, and the copy in TCRdb shows in-frame clones only, minus some. The sample lists about 20,000 clones, approximately 80% occurring once. The sequenced sample was blood, obtained from a patient who underwent chemoradiotherapy. Every receptor here comes from a human donor with HPV-associated anogenital cancer. Both conserved end residues are part of each CDR3. D genes are given only for firm matches. Some rows have no size entry. The others give once, few or many, or a class for an expanded clone.

cdr3_aa | cdr3_nt | d_call | j_call | clone_size | v_call | cdr3_length
CASSPPGSYGYTF | TGTGCCAGCAGCCCCCCGGGATCCTATGGCTACACCTTC | . | TRBJ1-2 | once | TRBV11-2 | 13
CASSLEGPGEQYF | TGTGCCAGCAGCTTAGAGGGACCCGGGGAGCAGTACTTC | . | TRBJ2-7 | . | TRBV7-6 | 13
CASSLARVTDVYGYTF | TGTGCCAGCAGCCTAGCGCGGGTTACAGACGTCTATGGCTACACCTTC | . | TRBJ1-2 | . | TRBV7-2 | 16
CASSSRGAGTKNTEAFF | TGTGCCAGCAGCTCAAGGGGGGCCGGGACAAAAAACACTGAAGCTTTCTTT | . | TRBJ1-1 | . | TRBV7-6 | 17
CASSLTGNTEAFF | TGTGCCAGCAGCCTGACAGGGAACACTGAAGCTTTCTTT | . | TRBJ1-1 | . | TRBV11-2 | 13
CASSPPRSSSSYEQYF | TGTGCCAGCTCACCACCGCGGAGCTCAAGCTCCTACGAGCAGTACTTC | . | TRBJ2-7 | . | TRBV18 | 16
CASSLAGHQPQHF | TGCGCCAGCAGCTTGGCAGGGCATCAGCCCCAGCATTTT | . | TRBJ1-5 | . | TRBV5-1 | 13
CASSSGTSTGELFF | TGTGCCAGCAGTTCCGGGACTAGCACCGGGGAGCTGTTTTTT | TRBD2 | TRBJ2-2 | . | TRBV4-2 | 14
CASSPASSAYEQYF | TGTGCCAGCAGCCCAGCCTCCAGTGCCTACGAGCAGTACTTC | . | TRBJ2-7 | . | TRBV7-2 | 14
CASSLGTTYEQYF | TGTGCCAGCAGCCTCGGGACAACTTACGAGCAGTACTTC | . | TRBJ2-7 | . | TRBV5-6 | 13
CASSFSGGEETQYF | TGTGCCAGCAGTTTTTCAGGGGGGGAAGAGACCCAGTACTTC | . | TRBJ2-5 | . | TRBV6-6 | 14
CASSTGRNSGNTIYF | TGTGCCAGTAGTACAGGCAGAAACTCTGGAAACACCATATATTTT | . | TRBJ1-3 | . | TRBV19 | 15